This T cell receptor beta chain was captured by sequencing in a study of blood T cell repertoires in COVID-19. Study in general: Italy, Spain and the United States were the sources of the convalescent and acute COVID-19 samples. T cells, B-cell-depleted T cells, or PBMCs supplied cDNA or gDNA.

Repertoires were generated with immunoSEQ multiplex PCR, while TCRdb's copy carries only in-frame clones and drops some. Among roughly 290,000 clones listed, about 91% were seen once. Germline CDR1 reads MNHEY; CDR2 reads SVGEGT. V lost 4 bases and J 4 bases, leaving 11 bases between the germline ends. This CDR3 comprises 14 residues. Sequenced: peripheral blood. The TCR comes from a woman aged 60 to 75 with acute or convalescent COVID-19. The rearrangement uses TRBV6-2 or TRBV6-3 and TRBJ1-5, with D tentatively TRBD1 (5 bases). The CDR3 loop is CASSSYSGNQPQHF. CDR3 in DNA: TGTGCCAGCAGTTCGTACTCAGGGAATCAGCCCCAGCATTTT.